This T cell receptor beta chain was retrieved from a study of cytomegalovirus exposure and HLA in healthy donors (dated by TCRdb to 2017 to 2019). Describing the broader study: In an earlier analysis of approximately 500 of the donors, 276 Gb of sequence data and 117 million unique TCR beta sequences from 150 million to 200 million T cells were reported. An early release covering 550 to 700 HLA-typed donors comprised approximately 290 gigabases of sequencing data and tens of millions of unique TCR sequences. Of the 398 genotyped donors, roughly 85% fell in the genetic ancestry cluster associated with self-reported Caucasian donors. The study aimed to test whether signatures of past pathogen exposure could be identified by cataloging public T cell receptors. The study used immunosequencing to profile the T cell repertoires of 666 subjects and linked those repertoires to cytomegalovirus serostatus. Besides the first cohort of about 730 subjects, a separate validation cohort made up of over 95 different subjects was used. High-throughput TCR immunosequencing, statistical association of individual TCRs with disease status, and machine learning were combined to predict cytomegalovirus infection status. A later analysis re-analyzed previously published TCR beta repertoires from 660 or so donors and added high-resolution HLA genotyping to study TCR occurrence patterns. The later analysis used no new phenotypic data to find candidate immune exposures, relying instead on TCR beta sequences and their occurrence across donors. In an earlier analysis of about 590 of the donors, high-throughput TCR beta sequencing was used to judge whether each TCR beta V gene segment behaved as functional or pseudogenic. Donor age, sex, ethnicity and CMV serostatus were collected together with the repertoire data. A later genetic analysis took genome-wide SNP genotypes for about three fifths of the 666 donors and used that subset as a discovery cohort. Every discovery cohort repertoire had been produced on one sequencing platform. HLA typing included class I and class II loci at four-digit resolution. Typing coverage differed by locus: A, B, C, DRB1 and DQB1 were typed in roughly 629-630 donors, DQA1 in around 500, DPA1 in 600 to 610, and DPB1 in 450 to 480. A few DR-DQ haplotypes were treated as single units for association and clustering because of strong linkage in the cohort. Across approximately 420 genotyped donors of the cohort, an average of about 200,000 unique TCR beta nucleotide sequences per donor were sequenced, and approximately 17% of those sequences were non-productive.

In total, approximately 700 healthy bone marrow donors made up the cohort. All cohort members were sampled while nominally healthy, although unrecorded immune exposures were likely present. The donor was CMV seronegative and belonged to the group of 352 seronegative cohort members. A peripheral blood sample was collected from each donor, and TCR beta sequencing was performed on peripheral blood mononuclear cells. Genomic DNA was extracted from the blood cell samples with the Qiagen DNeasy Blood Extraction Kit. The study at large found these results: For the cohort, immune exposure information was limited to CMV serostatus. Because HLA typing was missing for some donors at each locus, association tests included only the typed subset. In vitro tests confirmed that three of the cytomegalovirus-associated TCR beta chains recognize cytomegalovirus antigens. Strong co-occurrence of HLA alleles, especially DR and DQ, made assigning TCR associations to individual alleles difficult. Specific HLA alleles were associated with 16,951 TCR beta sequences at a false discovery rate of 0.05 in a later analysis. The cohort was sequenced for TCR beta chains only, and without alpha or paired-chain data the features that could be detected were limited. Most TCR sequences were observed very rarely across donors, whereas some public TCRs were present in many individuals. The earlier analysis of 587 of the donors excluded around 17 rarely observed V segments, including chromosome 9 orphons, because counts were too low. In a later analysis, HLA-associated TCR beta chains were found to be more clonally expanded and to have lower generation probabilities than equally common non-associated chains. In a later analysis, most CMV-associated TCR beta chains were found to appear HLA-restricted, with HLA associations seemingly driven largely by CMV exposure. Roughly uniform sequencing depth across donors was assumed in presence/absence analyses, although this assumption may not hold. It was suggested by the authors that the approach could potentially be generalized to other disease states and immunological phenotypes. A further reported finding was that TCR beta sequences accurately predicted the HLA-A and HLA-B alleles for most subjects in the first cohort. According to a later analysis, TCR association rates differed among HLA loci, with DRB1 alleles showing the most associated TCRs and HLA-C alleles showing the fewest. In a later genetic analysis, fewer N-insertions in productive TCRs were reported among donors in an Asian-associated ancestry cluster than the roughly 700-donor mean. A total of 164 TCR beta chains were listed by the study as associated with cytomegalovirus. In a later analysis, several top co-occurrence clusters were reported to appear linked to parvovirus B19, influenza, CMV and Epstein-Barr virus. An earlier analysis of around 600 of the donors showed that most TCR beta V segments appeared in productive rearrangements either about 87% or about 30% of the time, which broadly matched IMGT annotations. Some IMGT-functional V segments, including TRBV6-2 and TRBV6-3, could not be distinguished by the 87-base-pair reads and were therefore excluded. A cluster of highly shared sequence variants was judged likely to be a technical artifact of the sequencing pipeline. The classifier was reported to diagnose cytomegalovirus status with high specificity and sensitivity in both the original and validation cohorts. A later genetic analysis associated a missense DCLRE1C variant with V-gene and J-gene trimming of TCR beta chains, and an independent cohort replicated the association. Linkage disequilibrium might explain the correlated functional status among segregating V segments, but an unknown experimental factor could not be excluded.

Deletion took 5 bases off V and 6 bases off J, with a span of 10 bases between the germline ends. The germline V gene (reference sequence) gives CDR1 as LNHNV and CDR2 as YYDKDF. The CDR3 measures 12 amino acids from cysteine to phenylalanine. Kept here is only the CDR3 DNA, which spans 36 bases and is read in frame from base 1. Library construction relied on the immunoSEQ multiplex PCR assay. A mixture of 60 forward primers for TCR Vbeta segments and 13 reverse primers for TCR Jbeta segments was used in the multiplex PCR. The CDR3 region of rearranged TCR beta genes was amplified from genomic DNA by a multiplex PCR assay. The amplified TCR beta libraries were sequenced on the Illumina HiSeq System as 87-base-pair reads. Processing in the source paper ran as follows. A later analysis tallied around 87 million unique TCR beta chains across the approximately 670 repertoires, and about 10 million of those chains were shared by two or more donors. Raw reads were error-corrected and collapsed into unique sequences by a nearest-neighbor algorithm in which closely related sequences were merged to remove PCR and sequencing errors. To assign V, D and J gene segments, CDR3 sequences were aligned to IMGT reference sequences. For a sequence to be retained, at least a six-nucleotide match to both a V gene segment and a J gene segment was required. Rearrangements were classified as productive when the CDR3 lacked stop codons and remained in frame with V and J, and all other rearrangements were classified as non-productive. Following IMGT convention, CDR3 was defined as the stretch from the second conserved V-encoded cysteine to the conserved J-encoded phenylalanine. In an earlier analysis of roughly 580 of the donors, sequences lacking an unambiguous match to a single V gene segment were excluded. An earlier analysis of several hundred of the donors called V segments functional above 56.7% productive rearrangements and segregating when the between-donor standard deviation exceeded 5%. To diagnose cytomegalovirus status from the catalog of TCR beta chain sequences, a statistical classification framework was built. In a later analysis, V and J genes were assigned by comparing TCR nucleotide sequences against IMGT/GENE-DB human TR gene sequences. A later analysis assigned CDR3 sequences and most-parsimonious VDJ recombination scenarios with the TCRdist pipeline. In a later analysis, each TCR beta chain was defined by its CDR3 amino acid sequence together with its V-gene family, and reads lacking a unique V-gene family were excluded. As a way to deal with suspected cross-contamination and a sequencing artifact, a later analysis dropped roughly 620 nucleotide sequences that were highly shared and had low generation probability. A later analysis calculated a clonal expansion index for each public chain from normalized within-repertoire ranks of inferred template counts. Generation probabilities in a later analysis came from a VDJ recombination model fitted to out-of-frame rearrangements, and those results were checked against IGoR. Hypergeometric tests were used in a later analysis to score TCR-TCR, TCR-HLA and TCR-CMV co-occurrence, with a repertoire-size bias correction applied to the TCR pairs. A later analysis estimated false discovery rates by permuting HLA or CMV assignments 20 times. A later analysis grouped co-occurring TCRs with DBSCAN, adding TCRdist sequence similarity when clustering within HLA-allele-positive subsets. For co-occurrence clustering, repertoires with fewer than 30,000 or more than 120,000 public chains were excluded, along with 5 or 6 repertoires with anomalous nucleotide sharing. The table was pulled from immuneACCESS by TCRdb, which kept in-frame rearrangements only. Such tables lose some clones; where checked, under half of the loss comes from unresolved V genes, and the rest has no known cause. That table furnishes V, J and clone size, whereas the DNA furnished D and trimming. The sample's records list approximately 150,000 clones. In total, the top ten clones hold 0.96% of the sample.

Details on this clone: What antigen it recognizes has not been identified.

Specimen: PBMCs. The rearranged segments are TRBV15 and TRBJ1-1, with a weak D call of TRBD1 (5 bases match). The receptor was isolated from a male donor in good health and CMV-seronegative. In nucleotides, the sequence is TGTGCCACCAGCGGCGACAGCTCTGAAGCTTTCTTT. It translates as CATSGDSSEAFF.